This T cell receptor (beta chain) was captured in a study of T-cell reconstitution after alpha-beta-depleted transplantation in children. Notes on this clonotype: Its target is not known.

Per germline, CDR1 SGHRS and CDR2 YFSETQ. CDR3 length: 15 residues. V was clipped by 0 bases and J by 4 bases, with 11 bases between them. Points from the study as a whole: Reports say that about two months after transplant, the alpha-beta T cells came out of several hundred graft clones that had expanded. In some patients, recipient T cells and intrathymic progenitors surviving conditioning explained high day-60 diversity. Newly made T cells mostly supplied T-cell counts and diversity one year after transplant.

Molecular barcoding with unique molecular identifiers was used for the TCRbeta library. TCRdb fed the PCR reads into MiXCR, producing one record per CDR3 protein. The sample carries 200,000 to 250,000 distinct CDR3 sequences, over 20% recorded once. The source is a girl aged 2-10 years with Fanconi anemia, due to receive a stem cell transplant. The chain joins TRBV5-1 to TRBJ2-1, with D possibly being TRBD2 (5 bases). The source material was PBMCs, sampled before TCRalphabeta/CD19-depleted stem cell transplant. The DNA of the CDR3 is TGCGCCAGCAGCTTGGCTAGAGGACTTTACAATGAGCAGTTCTTC. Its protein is CASSLARGLYNEQFF.